This TCR beta chain was identified in a study of shared clonotypes between healthy human individuals. The germline gives CDR1 SNHLY, CDR2 FYNNEI. Unmatched junction bases numbered 2, after V lost 5 bases and J lost 0 bases. This CDR3 comprises 14 residues. Donors, without exception, were Caucasian adults residing in Nashville, Tennessee. Study-level points and caveats: Investigators expected sequencing depth to affect clonotype sharing among donors.

About this clone: What it binds is unknown.

TCRdb keeps only in-frame clones here, not all; method: immunoSEQ multiplex PCR. The data show 400,000 to 600,000 clones, roughly three quarters seen once. The receptor's source is a woman between 40 and 50 years old in good health. Some clones in this sample may be carry-over from other donors' samples. Sequenced material: PBMCs. The chain links TRBV2 to TRBJ2-7; 9 bases map to TRBD1. The DNA for the CDR3 is TGTGCCAGCAGTACACAGGGGGCCTCCTACGAGCAGTACTTC. Amino acids: CASSTQGASYEQYF.